This T cell receptor beta chain was captured by sequencing in a study of blood T cell repertoires in COVID-19. Study-wide context: There were acute and convalescent COVID-19 samples, and they came from the United States, Italy and Spain. In each case, the material was cDNA or gDNA derived from T cells, B-cell-depleted T cells, or PBMCs.

With 4 bases removed from V and 1 base from J, the gap between germline ends came to 9 bases. CDR3 size: 14 residues. Germline V CDR1 and CDR2: SGHTA, FQGNSA. Profiling relied on immunoSEQ multiplex PCR, and the TCRdb table lists in-frame clones only, not all of them. Altogether about 310,000 clones are present, around 86% being singletons, with the ten largest covering 1%. This receptor was identified in a man in his fifties or sixties with active or convalescent COVID-19. The rearrangement joins TRBV7-2 to TRBJ2-3; D call uncertain. Sequenced input: peripheral blood. CDR3 amino acids: CASSSFWRTDTQYF. In nucleotides, the CDR3 is TGTGCCAGCAGCTCGTTCTGGCGCACAGATACGCAGTATTTT.